These 5 T cell receptor beta chains originate from one sample sequenced in a study of blood T cell repertoires in COVID-19. Profiling relied on immunoSEQ multiplex PCR, and the TCRdb table lists in-frame clones only, not all of them. The data hold 70,000 or so clones, with around 80% observed a single time. The specimen was peripheral blood. The receptors were sampled from a man aged 50 to 60 with COVID-19, enrolled during active disease.

This clone was observed a few times. Other DNA sequences from this sample encode an identical CDR3 as well. The chain employs TRBV4-1 and TRBJ1-1; the D gene is possibly TRBD1 (6 bases). Trimming stripped 5 bases from V and 1 base from J, with 11 bases between. The CDR3 is made up of 14 amino acids. Per germline, CDR1 MGHRA and CDR2 YSYEKL. As DNA, the CDR3 is TGCGCCAGCAGCGGTAGGACAGCGAACACTGAAGCTTTCTTT. Its protein product is CASSGRTANTEAFF.

This clone has only a few counts. The junction departs from the called germline gene at one end, perhaps through a read error. The chain uses TRBV7-7 and TRBJ2-7; 7 bases are shared with TRBD1. The CDR3 extends over 16 amino acids. Germline values: CDR1 SSHAT, CDR2 FNYEAQ (reference sequence). CDR3 protein: CASSSSGTAAYHEQYF. The CDR3 DNA sequence: TGTGCTAGCAGCTCGTCCGGGACAGCGGCTTATCACGAGCAGTACTTC.

The chain has TRBV29-1 and TRBJ2-1; 9 bases agree with TRBD2. CDR1 and CDR2 from the germline V gene are SQVTM and ANQGSEA. This CDR3 comprises 13 residues. The V segment lost 8 bases and the J segment 3 bases; nucleotides outside the gene matches: 5. The DNA for the CDR3 is TGCAGCTCTTATAGCGGGAGCTACAATGAGCAGTTCTTC. Its protein is CSSYSGSYNEQFF.

The table lists this clone with a few counts. V gene TRBV9 combines with J gene TRBJ1-2; D not certain. CDR1 and CDR2 from the germline V gene are SGDLS and YYNGEE. V gave up 0 bases and J gave up 6 bases, with 21 bases separating them. The CDR3 is 17 residues long. This chain's CDR3 is CASSVGDLHWASNGYTF. The CDR3 bases are TGTGCCAGCAGCGTAGGAGATCTTCATTGGGCCAGCAATGGCTACACCTTC.

V usage is TRBV28 and J usage is TRBJ2-2; the match to TRBD2 covers 8 bases. Germline assignment: CDR1 MDHEN and CDR2 SYDVKM. The CDR3 sequence is 21 residues long. Trimming cost V 1 base and J 0 bases; bases outside gene matches: 16. Written as DNA, the CDR3 is TGTGCCAGCAGTTTATTGGGCGGGAGGCCAACCCCTCACGCGAACACCGGGGAGCTGTTTTTT. Its protein is CASSLLGGRPTPHANTGELFF.